Sequencing of this T cell receptor (beta chain) was carried out in a study of blood T cell repertoires in COVID-19. Study-wide context: Collection of acute and convalescent COVID-19 samples took place in the United States, Italy and Spain.

Original processing notes: Cell counts per sample came from amplifying reference gene primers. Sequencing was performed with immunoSEQ multiplex PCR; in TCRdb, only in-frame clones are kept and a portion is missing. V, J and clone size reflect that table, while D and trimming were determined from the DNA. Of hundreds of thousands of clones listed, 75% to 90% are singletons. Sequencing was performed on peripheral blood. This sequence was found in a woman aged 55-70 years with COVID-19, enrolled during active disease.

In DNA, the CDR3 is TGTGCCAGCAGCTCGACTAGCGGGGGGGCCATCGCCAAAAACATTCAGTACTTC. Translated: CASSSTSGGAIAKNIQYF. The chain joins TRBV7-8 to TRBJ2-4; TRBD2 agrees at 14 bases. J was trimmed by 1 base and V by 4 bases; bases with no gene match: 6. The length of the CDR3 is 18 residues. Per germline, CDR1 SGHVS and CDR2 FQNEAQ.